This T cell receptor (beta chain) was obtained from a study of cytomegalovirus exposure and HLA in healthy donors. In this sample, this clone turned up once. The CDR3 contains 16 residues. The germline V gene encodes CDR1 MNHEY and CDR2 SMNVEV (reference sequence). The trim removed 5 bases at V and 0 bases at J, leaving 10 bases unmatched. Primers for the PCR totalled 60 Vbeta and 13 Jbeta. The repertoire was sequenced with immunoSEQ multiplex PCR; TCRdb's copy has only in-frame clones and lacks some. The sample holds 150,000 to 200,000 clones, more than 75% seen once. The sample comprised PBMCs. The rearrangement uses TRBV27 and TRBJ2-7, with 7 positions matching TRBD1. The sequence derives from a man in his late teens or twenties in good health and CMV-seropositive. As DNA, the CDR3 is TGTGCCAGCAGTCCAAAACCGGGACAGCCCTCCTACGAGCAGTACTTC. Its translation is CASSPKPGQPSYEQYF.